This entry lists 25 T cell receptor beta chains sequenced from one sample in a study of blood T cells in healthy people across ages. Using a J-beta primer mix together with a sample-barcoded 5' primer, a second PCR was run for 7 to 11 cycles. TCRdb re-derived calls from the 5' RACE reads in MiXCR, one entry per CDR3 protein. Of 650,000 to 800,000 distinct CDR3 sequences in the sample, about 51% were seen once. The sequenced material came from blood. The source is a woman aged 80 or over in good health.

The V gene is TRBV30, the J gene TRBJ1-5; possible D gene TRBD1, 5 bases. This CDR3 is 13 amino acids long. The V and J ends lost 3 bases and 7 bases respectively, with 13 bases between them. CDR1 is GTSNPN, CDR2 SVGIG, per germline (reference sequence). The CDR3 DNA reads TGTGCCTGGAGCACAGGTAACATCCAGCCCCAGCATTTT. This gives the protein CAWSTGNIQPQHF.

Turning to this clonotype: The junction differs from germline at one of its ends, possibly a read error. The chain employs TRBV6-5 and TRBJ2-5; D could derive from TRBD1 or TRBD2 (5 bases each). The CDR3 contains 16 residues. CDR1 and CDR2 from the germline V gene are MNHEY and SVGAGI. The DNA of the CDR3 is TGTGCCTGCAGTTACGGCTCAGGGAGTTGGCAAGAGACCCAGTACTTC. Its protein is CACSYGSGSWQETQYF.

The chain links TRBV20-1 to TRBJ1-6; a possible D gene is TRBD1 (5 bases). Germline lookup yields CDR1 DFQATT and CDR2 SNEGSKA (reference sequence). V shed 2 bases and J shed 7 bases, with 15 bases lying between them. This CDR3 has 15 amino acids. CDR3 nucleotides: TGCAGTGCTAGACCAGGTGGGGGATTAAATTCACCCCTCCACTTT. Translating gives CSARPGGGLNSPLHF.

Note on this clonotype: Given a much more abundant clone one base away, this may be a read error. The chain couples TRBV24-1 to TRBJ2-1; 9 bases line up with TRBD2. CDR3 length equals 15 residues. Germline CDR1 and CDR2: KGHDR and SFDVKD. CDR3 sequence reads: CTTSDSTSGRHEQFF. The CDR3 region has the DNA TGTACCACCAGTGATTCGACTAGCGGAAGGCATGAGCAGTTCTTC.

This clonotype was counted many times. The chain has TRBV12-3 or TRBV12-4 and TRBJ2-7; no reliable D call. The CDR3 totals 14 residues. V gave up 6 bases and J gave up 1 base, with 13 bases separating them. The CDR3 protein is CASRTFLESYEQYF. The CDR3 region has the DNA TGTGCCAGCAGGACCTTCCTAGAGTCCTACGAGCAGTACTTC.

This clonotype was recorded many times. J is TRBJ2-3 and V is TRBV20-1; TRBD2 matches at 11 bases. V gave up 2 bases and J gave up 4 bases; unmatched junction bases: 8. This CDR3 comprises 16 residues. Germline V gives CDR1 DFQATT, CDR2 SNEGSKA (reference sequence). The CDR3 spells CSARFPSGRRPDTQYF. DNA for the CDR3: TGCAGTGCTAGATTTCCTAGCGGGAGGAGACCAGATACGCAGTATTTT.

This sequence joins TRBV7-9 and TRBJ2-1, with a tentative D call TRBD2 (6 bases). Germline CDR1 SEHNR, CDR2 FQNEAQ (reference sequence). The CDR3 loop spans 17 amino acids. V dropped 7 bases and J dropped 2 bases, with 21 bases sitting between them. CDR3 residues: CASNGLSGYITYNEQFF. Here the CDR3 DNA reads TGTGCCAGCAACGGACTATCCGGGTATATTACCTACAATGAGCAGTTCTTC.

This clonotype was recorded many times. The chain has TRBV29-1 and TRBJ2-7, with D possibly matching TRBD2 (5 bases). Germline CDR1 reads SQVTM; CDR2 reads ANQGSEA. The CDR3 loop spans 11 amino acids. Trimming shortened V by 5 bases and J by 2 bases, and 7 bases separated the two germline ends. The CDR3 sequence is CSVPGTYEQYF. In DNA, the CDR3 is TGCAGCGTTCCGGGAACCTACGAGCAGTACTTC.

The chain uses TRBV28 and TRBJ2-5; 10 nucleotides match TRBD1. V gave up 3 bases and J gave up 11 bases; unmatched junction bases: 12. The germline gives CDR1 MDHEN, CDR2 SYDVKM. The CDR3 covers 15 residues. CDR3 region: CASSFYRDRGNEQYF. In DNA, the CDR3 is TGTGCCAGCAGTTTTTACCGGGACAGGGGCAATGAGCAGTACTTC.

The DNA of the CDR3 is TGTGCCAGCAGCCCTGGACAGGGCCCCTCAGGGCTGTTTTTT. It yields the protein CASSPGQGPSGLFF. The chain links TRBV7-9 to TRBJ1-4; 8 nucleotides align to TRBD1. Trimming at V came to 5 bases and at J to 14 bases, leaving 13 bases not matched to a gene. The CDR3 consists of 14 residues. CDR1 is SEHNR and CDR2 is FQNEAQ in the germline V gene (reference sequence).

This clonotype has just one count. Given a much more abundant clone one base away, this may be a read error. The chain recombines TRBV2 with TRBJ2-5; 7 nucleotides line up with TRBD2. Germline values: CDR1 SNHLY, CDR2 FYNNEI. V dropped 3 bases and J dropped 11; count of bases not matched to a gene: 6. The CDR3 is made up of 12 amino acids. CDR3 in amino acids: CASSDGGDEQYF. In nucleotides, the CDR3 is TGTGCCAGCAGTGATGGGGGGGATGAGCAGTACTTC.

The chain recombines TRBV3-1 with TRBJ2-5, with D possibly being TRBD1 (5 bases). The closer fit of TRBJ2-7 to the DNA end suggests the J call may be wrong. The CDR3 sequence is 14 residues long. Germline CDR1 reads LGHDT; CDR2 reads YNNKEL (reference sequence). The CDR3 nucleotides read TGTGCCAGCAGCCAGGACACGCTAATCTTCGAGCAGTACTTC. Translation gives CASSQDTLIFEQYF.

This clonotype came up many times. The chain links TRBV20-1 to TRBJ1-2; no definite D call. CDR3 length: 13 amino acids. V gave up 0 bases and J gave up 9 bases, with 14 bases separating them. Germline loops: CDR1 DFQATT, CDR2 SNEGSKA (reference sequence). CDR3 loop: CSARDGRRTRYTF. The CDR3 bases are TGCAGTGCTAGAGATGGTAGACGGACCCGCTACACCTTC.

Comment on this clonotype: The junction and the germline gene differ at one end; a read error may be behind it. The chain links TRBV12-3 or TRBV12-4 to TRBJ2-3; 8 bases line up with TRBD1. The CDR3 length is 14 residues. The CDR3 DNA follows: TGTGCCAGCAGCGGACAGGGCGGCACAGATACGGAGTATTTT. It specifies CASSGQGGTDTEYF.

This clonotype was counted at least ten times. This may arise from a read error, as a much more abundant clone is one base away. J is TRBJ2-1 and V is TRBV6-5; D call uncertain. V shed 2 bases and J shed 0 bases, with 8 bases lying between them. The CDR3 loop spans 15 amino acids. Per the germline V gene, CDR1 is MNHEY and CDR2 is SVGAGI. The CDR3 spells CASSYAESSYNEQFF. DNA of the CDR3: TGTGCCAGCAGTTACGCGGAGAGCTCCTACAATGAGCAGTTCTTC.

The chain combines TRBV7-2 with TRBJ2-7; 8 bases line up with TRBD2. The CDR3 has 15 residues. J gave up 3 bases and V 1 base, and 5 bases lay outside the gene matches. Germline V gene lookup returns CDR1 SGHTA and CDR2 FQGNSA. CDR3 sequence: CASSLVGLENYEQYF. The CDR3 bases are TGTGCCAGCAGCTTAGTGGGACTAGAAAACTACGAGCAGTACTTC.

V and J are TRBV10-3 and TRBJ2-7; D not resolved. Trimming took 2 bases from V and 2 from J, leaving 10 bases between them. Germline V gene sequence: CDR1 ENHRY, CDR2 SYGVKD. The CDR3 has 14 residues. CDR3 in DNA: TGTGCCATCAGTGAGGGACCAGAAACCTACGAGCAGTACTTC. Its translation: CAISEGPETYEQYF.

V usage is TRBV20-1 and J usage is TRBJ2-7, with TRBD2 matching 7 bases. Losses at the gene ends were 0 bases for V and 1 base for J; bases not matched to a gene: 9. CDR3 size: 16 residues. Germline-derived CDR1 and CDR2 are DFQATT and SNEGSKA (reference sequence). The CDR3 coding sequence is TGCAGTGCTAGAGATCATGGGGGGGGGTCTTCCTACGAGCAGTACTTC. Amino acid sequence: CSARDHGGGSSYEQYF.

The chain has TRBV12-3 or TRBV12-4 and TRBJ2-2; TRBD1 might be the D (6 bases). This CDR3 has 15 residues. Trimming shortened V by 5 bases and J by 4 bases, and 14 bases separated the two germline ends. In DNA, the CDR3 is TGTGCCAGCAGTCGAGGGGGTTTCGGCACCGGGGAGCTGTTTTTT. As protein: CASSRGGFGTGELFF.

This clonotype occurred many times. The chain is built from TRBV6-5 and TRBJ2-2, with D possibly matching TRBD1 (5 bases). This CDR3 comprises 13 residues. Germline V lookup: CDR1 MNHEY, CDR2 SVGAGI. With 8 bases removed from V and 4 bases from J, the gap between germline ends came to 11 bases. CDR3 sequence reads: CASGQGGTGELFF. The CDR3 region has the DNA TGTGCCAGCGGCCAGGGTGGCACCGGGGAGCTGTTTTTT.

This clonotype was seen only a few times. The chain combines TRBV7-9 with TRBJ2-1; 12 bases line up with TRBD2. The germline V gene has CDR1 SEHNR and CDR2 FQNEAQ (reference sequence). The CDR3 consists of 18 residues. V was pared by 5 bases and J by 9 bases, with 17 bases of the junction left unmatched. This CDR3 is CASSHLVLPTSGSCEQFF. The CDR3 coding sequence is TGTGCCAGCAGCCACCTCGTCCTACCGACTAGCGGGAGCTGTGAGCAGTTCTTC.

The gene calls are TRBV7-2 and TRBJ1-6, with TRBD1 as a possible D gene (6 bases). V lost 5 bases and J lost 3, with 11 bases in between. From germline, CDR1 is SGHTA and CDR2 FQGNSA. The CDR3 extends over 15 amino acids. The CDR3 DNA reads as TGTGCCAGCAGCCCTCAGGGGAACTATAATTCACCCCTCCACTTT. Its protein is CASSPQGNYNSPLHF.

This clonotype was detected many times. The genes are TRBV20-1 and TRBJ1-1, with TRBD1 matching over 7 bases. The CDR3 length is 14 residues. CDR1 DFQATT and CDR2 SNEGSKA come from the germline V gene (reference sequence). Losses at the gene ends were 6 bases for V and 2 bases for J; bases not matched to a gene: 9. CDR3 in amino acids: CSAQTGTANTEAFF. CDR3 coding DNA: TGCAGTGCCCAGACCGGGACAGCTAACACTGAAGCTTTCTTT.

This clonotype showed up many times. J is TRBJ2-7 and V is TRBV4-1; D may be TRBD1 (6 bases). The germline V gene has CDR1 MGHRA and CDR2 YSYEKL. This CDR3 spans 14 amino acids. V gave up 0 bases and J gave up 3 bases, with 9 bases separating them. CDR3 DNA sequence: TGCGCCAGCAGCCAAGAGGGCAGGGGCTACGAGCAGTACTTC. It codes for CASSQEGRGYEQYF.

This clonotype was counted at least ten times. The rearrangement links TRBV7-2 to TRBJ2-3; D may match TRBD1 or TRBD2 (5 bases each). This CDR3 comprises 13 residues. Germline CDR1 SGHTA, CDR2 FQGNSA. The V and J ends lost 4 bases and 6 bases respectively, with 11 bases between them. The CDR3 spells CASSSLRDDTQYF. DNA of the CDR3: TGTGCCAGCAGCTCGCTTAGGGACGATACGCAGTATTTT.